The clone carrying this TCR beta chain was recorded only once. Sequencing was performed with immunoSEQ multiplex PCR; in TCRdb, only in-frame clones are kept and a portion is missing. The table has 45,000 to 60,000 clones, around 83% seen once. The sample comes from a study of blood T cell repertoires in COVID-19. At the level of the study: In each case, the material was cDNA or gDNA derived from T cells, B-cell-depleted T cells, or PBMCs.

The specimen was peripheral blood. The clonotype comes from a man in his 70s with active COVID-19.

The CDR3 nucleotides read TGTGCCAGCAGTCGGGGGACAGGGCTCGAGCAGTACTTC. Translation: CASSRGTGLEQYF. The chain combines TRBV13 with TRBJ2-7; 9 positions agree with TRBD1. Germline lookup yields CDR1 PRHDT and CDR2 FYEKMQ (reference sequence). Trimming took 6 bases from V and 6 from J; bases not matched to a gene: 6. The CDR3 sequence is 13 residues long.